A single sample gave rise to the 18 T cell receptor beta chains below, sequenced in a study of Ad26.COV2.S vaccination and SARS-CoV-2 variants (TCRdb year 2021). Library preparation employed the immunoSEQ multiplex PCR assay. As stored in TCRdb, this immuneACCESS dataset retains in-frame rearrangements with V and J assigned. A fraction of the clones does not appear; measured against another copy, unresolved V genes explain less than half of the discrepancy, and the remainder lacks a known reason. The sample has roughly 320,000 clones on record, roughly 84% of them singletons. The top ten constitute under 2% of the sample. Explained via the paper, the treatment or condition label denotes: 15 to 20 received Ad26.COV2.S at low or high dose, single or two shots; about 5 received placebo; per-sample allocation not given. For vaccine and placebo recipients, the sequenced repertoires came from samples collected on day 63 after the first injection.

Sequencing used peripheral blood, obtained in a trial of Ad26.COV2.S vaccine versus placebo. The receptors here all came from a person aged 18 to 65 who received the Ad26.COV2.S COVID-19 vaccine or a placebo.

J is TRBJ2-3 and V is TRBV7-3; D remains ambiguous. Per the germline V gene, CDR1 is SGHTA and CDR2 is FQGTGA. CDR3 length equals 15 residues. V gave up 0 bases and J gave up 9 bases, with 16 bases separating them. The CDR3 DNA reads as TGTGCCAGCAGCTTAACCCCCAGCTCACAAAAGACGCAGTATTTT. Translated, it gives CASSLTPSSQKTQYF.

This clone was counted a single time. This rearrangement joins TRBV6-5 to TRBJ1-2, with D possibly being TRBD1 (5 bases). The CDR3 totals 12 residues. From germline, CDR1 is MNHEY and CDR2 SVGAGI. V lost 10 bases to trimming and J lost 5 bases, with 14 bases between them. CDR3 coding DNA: TGTGCCACAGTAGAGGGGAAGTATGGCTACACCTTC. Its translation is CATVEGKYGYTF.

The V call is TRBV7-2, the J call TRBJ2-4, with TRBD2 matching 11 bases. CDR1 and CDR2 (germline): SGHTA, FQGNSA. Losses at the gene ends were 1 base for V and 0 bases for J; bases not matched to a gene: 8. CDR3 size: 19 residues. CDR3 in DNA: TGTGCCAGCAGCTTAGTGGCTAGCGGGGGGTCGATAGCCAAAAACATTCAGTACTTC. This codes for CASSLVASGGSIAKNIQYF.

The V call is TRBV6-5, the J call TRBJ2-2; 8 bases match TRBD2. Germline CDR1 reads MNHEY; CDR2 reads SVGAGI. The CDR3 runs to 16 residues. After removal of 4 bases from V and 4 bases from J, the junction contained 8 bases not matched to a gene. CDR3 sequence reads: CASSSIAGSGTGELFF. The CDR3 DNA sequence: TGTGCCAGCAGTTCTATAGCGGGGTCGGGCACCGGGGAGCTGTTTTTT.

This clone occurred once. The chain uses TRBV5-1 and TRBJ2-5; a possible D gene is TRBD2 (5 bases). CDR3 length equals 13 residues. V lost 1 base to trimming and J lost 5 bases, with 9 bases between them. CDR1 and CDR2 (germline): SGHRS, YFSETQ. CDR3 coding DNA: TGCGCCAGCAGCTTGTCGGGGTATGAGACCCAGTACTTC. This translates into CASSLSGYETQYF.

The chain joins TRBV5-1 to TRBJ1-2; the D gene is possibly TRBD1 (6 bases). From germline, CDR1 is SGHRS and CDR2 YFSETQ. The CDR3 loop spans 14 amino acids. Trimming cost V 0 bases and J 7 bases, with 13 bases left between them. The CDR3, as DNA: TGCGCCAGCAGCTTGGGTCCGGGGGCCGGTGGCTACACCTTC. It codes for CASSLGPGAGGYTF.

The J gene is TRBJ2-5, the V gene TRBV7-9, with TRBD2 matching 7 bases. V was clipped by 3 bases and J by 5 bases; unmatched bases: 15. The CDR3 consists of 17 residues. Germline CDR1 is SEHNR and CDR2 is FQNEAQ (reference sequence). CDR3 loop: CASSFPPGLGPEETQYF. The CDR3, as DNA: TGTGCCAGCAGCTTCCCCCCCGGACTAGGCCCGGAGGAGACCCAGTACTTC.

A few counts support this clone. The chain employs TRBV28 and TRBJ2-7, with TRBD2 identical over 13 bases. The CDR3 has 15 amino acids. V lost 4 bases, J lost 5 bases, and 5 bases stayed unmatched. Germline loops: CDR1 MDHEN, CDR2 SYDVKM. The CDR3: CASSSLAGGPHEQYF. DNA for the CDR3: TGTGCCAGCAGTTCACTAGCGGGGGGGCCCCACGAGCAGTACTTC.

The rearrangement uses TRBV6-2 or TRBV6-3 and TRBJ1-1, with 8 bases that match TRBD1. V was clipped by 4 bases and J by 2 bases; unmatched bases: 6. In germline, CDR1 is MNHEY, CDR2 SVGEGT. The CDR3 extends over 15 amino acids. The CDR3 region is CASSSTGQGNTEAFF. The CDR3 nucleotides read TGTGCCAGCAGTTCCACCGGACAGGGAAACACTGAAGCTTTCTTT.

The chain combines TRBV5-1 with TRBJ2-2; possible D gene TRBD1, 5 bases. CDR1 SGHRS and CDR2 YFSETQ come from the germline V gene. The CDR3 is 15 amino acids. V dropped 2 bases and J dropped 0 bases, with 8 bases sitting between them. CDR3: CASSFRTPNTGELFF. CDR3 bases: TGCGCCAGCAGCTTTAGGACACCGAACACCGGGGAGCTGTTTTTT.

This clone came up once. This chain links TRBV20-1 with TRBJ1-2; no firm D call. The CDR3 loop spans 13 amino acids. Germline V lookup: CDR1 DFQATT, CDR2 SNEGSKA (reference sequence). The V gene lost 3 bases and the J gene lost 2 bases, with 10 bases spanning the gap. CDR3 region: CSASSSGNYGYTF. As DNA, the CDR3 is TGCAGTGCTAGTTCAAGTGGGAACTATGGCTACACCTTC.

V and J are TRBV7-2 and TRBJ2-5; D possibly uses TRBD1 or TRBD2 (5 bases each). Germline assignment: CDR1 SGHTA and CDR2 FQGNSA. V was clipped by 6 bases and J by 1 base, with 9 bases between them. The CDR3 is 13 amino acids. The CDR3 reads CASRVGGQETQYF. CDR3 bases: TGTGCCAGCAGGGTTGGGGGCCAAGAGACCCAGTACTTC.

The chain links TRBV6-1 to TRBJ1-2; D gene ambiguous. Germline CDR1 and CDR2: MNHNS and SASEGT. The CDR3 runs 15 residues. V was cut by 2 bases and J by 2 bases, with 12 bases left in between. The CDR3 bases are TGTGCCAGCAGTGAAAGGCGGCAGGCGAACTATGGCTACACCTTC. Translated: CASSERRQANYGYTF.

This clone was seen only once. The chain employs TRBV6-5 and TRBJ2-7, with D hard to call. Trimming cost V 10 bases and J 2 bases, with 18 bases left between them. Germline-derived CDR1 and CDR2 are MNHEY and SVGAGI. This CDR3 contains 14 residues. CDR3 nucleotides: TGTGCCATCCGATCGGGTGGAAACGCCTACGAGCAGTACTTC. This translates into CAIRSGGNAYEQYF.

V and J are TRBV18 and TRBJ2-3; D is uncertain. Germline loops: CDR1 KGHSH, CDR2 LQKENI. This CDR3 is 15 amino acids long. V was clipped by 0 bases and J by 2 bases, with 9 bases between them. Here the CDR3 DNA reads TGTGCCAGCTCACCACCGCCAGGCACCACAGATACGCAGTATTTT. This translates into CASSPPPGTTDTQYF.

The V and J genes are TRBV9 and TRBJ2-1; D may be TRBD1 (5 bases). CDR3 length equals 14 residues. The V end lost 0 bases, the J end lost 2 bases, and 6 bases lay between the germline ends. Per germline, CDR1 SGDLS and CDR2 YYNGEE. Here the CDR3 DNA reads TGTGCCAGCAGCGTAGGGGGCCCCTACAATGAGCAGTTCTTC. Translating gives CASSVGGPYNEQFF.

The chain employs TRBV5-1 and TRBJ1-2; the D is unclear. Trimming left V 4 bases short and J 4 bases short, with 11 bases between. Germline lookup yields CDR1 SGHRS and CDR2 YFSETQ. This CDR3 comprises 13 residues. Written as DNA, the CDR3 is TGCGCCAGCAGCCGGGATATTAGCTATGGCTACACCTTC. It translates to CASSRDISYGYTF.

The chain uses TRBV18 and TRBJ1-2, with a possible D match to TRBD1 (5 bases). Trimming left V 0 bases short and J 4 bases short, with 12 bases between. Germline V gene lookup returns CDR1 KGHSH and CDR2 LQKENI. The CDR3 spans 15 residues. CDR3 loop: CASSPPTGHSYGYTF. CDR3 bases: TGTGCCAGCTCACCACCTACGGGGCACAGCTATGGCTACACCTTC. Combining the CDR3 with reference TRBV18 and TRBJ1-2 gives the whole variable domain NAGVMQNPRHLVRRRGQEARLRCSPMKGHSHVYWYRQLPEEGLKFMVYLQKENIIDESGMPKERFSAEFPKEGPSILRIQQVVRGDSAAYFCASSPPTGHSYGYTFGSGTRLTVV.